This T cell receptor (beta chain) is drawn from a study of T cell responses to AZD1222 COVID-19 vaccine listed by TCRdb under 2021. Regarding the complete study: TCR sequencing covered 233 trial participants: about 210 given two doses of AZD1222 and approximately 25 given two doses of MenACWY control vaccine. Trial participants were enrolled into age subgroups of 18-55, 56-69 and 70-plus years, which contained 148, 28 and 57 TCR-sequenced participants, respectively. Overall study results and their limits: Only 5 to 7 AZD1222 recipients were SARS-CoV-2 seropositive at baseline, limiting conclusions about previously exposed vaccinees. Spike-specific TCR breadth and depth rose significantly after two AZD1222 doses compared with day 0 and with MenACWY recipients. Most participants were white British and females outnumbered males, and the authors suggested that clonal diversity may have been underestimated. CD4 TCRs associated with the vaccine covered the entire spike protein, and the dominant responses were in regions 160-218 and 743-854. Reportedly, almost half of the unique spike-specific TCRs recognized epitopes lying outside the regions that are mutated in the B.1.351 and B.1.1.7 variants. No day 14 peak-response samples were available, so repertoires were characterized only after the peak T cell response. In the small 56-69-year group, the increase in depth fell short of significance, most likely because of low power.

The CDR3 regions of human TCRbeta chains were subjected to immunosequencing. Per the original workflow: TCRs in the repertoires were compared against a reference library of SARS-CoV-2-specific TCRs that had been generated with the MIRA antigen-specificity platform. Breadth was defined as the fraction of unique TCRs that were SARS-CoV-2-associated. Depth was defined as the fraction of total T cells that were SARS-CoV-2-associated. Using the MIRA data, each spike-specific TCR was mapped to the spike region that the TCR reacts to and placed in a CD4 or CD8 class. Log10-transformed breadth and depth values were compared by one-way ANOVA with Sidak's multiple comparisons tests. In its TCRdb copy, this immuneACCESS table keeps in-frame sequences only and misses some clones. Where compared with another copy, unresolved V genes explain less than half of these, and the others have no known cause. V and J calls and clone size are given by that table; D and trimming were obtained from the DNA. This sample holds tens of thousands of clones; around 91% were observed only once. Around 5.5% of the sample lies in the top ten.

With regard to this clone: No cognate antigen has been identified for it. Per-base qualities were not stored, and no clone one base away is much larger.

Reading the label with the study, this specimen's time point is: baseline before first vaccination. The sample's treatment or condition label is to be understood as: meningococcal conjugate vaccine given as trial control. Vaccinee samples came from UK trials COV001 and COV002, including a single-blind randomized controlled phase 2/3 trial of AZD1222 (ChAdOx1 nCoV-19) in healthy adults. For TCRbeta chain sequencing, PBMC samples from trial participants were taken at day 0 and at day 28 after the second dose. The junction shows trimming of 5 bases on V and 5 bases on J, plus 9 bases between the germline ends. There are 13 amino acids in the CDR3, from cysteine to phenylalanine inclusive. Here the CDR3 DNA is all that survives: 39 bases in frame from base 1. For CDR1 and CDR2, the germline V gene (reference sequence) lists SGHAT and FQDESV.

The receptor was derived from an adult in good health. Rearrangement joined TRBV11-1 to TRBJ1-4, with the D gene call left open. The starting material was peripheral blood, obtained on day 0 of MenACWY control vaccination. CDR3 region: CASSPRRNEKLFF. The DNA sequence reads TGTGCCAGCAGCCCCCGAAGAAATGAAAAACTGTTTTTT.